The TCR beta chain under discussion was sequenced for a study of tumor and adjacent non-tumor tissue in lung cancer. Study in general: Stage I to III disease affected 10 men and a handful of women aged roughly 30 to 76. On average, productive TCRbeta reads reached about 4.17 million per sample. Study-wide points: Top 100 clones took a larger repertoire share in normal lung. Higher tumor TCR diversity was associated with shorter survival.

The CDR3 is made up of 15 amino acids. Germline V gives CDR1 MGHRA, CDR2 YSYEKL. RNA was extracted from bulk tissue without any cell sorting. This clonotype was seen just once. Its target is unknown. An end of the junction does not agree with germline; a read error may underlie this. TCRbeta libraries were built with three rounds of nested PCR, modified from ARM-PCR. MiXCR was run by TCRdb on the multiplex PCR reads, yielding one entry per CDR3 protein. The table records about 120,000 distinct CDR3 sequences, nearly 85% of them present only once. The chain has TRBV4-1 and TRBJ2-7; D unclear. Sequenced input: lung tumor tissue. The clonotype was recovered from a man between 65 and 85 years old with non-small cell lung cancer. The CDR3 nucleotides are TGCGCCATCAGCCCTGGACCCAGCGAGGAGTACGAACAGTACTTC. Protein: CAISPGPSEEYEQYF.